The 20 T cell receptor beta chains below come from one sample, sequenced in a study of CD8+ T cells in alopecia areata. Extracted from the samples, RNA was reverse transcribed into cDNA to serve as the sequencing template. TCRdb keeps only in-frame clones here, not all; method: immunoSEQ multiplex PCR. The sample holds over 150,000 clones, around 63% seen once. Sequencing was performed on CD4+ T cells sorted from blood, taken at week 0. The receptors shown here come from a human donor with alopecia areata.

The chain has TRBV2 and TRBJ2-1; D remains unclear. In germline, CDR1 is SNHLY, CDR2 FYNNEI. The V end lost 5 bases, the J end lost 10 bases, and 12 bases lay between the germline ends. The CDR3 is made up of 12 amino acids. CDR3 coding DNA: TGTGCCAGCAGTCCGCGACCATTAGAGCAGTTCTTC. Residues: CASSPRPLEQFF. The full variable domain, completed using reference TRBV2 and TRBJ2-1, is EPEVTQTPSHQVTQMGQEVILRCVPISNHLYFYWYRQILGQKVEFLVSFYNNEISEKSEIFDDQFSVERPDGSNFTLKIRSTKLEDSAMYFCASSPRPLEQFFGPGTRLTVL.

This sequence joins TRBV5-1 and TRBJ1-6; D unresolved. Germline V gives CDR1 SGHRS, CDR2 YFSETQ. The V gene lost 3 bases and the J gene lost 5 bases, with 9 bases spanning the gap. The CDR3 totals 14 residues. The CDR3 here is CASSSGLDNSPLHF. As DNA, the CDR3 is TGCGCCAGCAGCTCAGGTTTGGATAATTCACCCCTCCACTTT.

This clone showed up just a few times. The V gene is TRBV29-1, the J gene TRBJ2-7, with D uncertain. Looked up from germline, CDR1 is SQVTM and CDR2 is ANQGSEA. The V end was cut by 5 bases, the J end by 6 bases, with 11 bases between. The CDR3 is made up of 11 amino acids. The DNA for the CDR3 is TGCAGCGTTCTCGACCCCCTCGAGCAGTACTTC. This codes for CSVLDPLEQYF.

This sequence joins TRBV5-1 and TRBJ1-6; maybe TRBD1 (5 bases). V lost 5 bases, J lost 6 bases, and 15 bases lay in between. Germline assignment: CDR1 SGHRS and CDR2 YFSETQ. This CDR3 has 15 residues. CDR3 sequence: CASSLSGALNSPLHF. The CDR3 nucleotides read TGCGCCAGCAGTTTATCCGGGGCCCTTAATTCACCCCTCCACTTT.

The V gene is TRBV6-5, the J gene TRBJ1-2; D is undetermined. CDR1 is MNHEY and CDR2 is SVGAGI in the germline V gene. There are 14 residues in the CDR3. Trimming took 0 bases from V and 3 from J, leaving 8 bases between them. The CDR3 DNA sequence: TGTGCCAGCAGTTACTCCACTTTGGACTATGGCTACACCTTC. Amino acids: CASSYSTLDYGYTF.

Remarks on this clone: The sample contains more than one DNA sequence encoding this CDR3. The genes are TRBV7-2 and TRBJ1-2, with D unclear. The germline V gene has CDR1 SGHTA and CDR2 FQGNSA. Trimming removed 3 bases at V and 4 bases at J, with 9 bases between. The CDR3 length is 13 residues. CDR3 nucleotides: TGTGCCAGCAGCTTGCCGCGGGGCTATGGCTACACCTTC. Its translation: CASSLPRGYGYTF.

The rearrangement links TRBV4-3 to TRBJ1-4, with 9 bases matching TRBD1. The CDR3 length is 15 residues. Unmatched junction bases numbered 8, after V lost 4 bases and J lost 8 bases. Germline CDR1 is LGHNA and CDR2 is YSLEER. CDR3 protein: CASSPSRTGDEKLFF. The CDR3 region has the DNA TGCGCCAGCAGCCCAAGCCGGACAGGGGACGAAAAACTGTTTTTT.

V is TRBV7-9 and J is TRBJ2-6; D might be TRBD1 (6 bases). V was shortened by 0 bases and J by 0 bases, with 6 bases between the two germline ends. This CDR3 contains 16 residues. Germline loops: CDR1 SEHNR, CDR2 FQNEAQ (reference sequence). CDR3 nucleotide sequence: TGTGCCAGCAGCTTAGCGACAGGCTCTGGGGCCAACGTCCTGACTTTC. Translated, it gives CASSLATGSGANVLTF.

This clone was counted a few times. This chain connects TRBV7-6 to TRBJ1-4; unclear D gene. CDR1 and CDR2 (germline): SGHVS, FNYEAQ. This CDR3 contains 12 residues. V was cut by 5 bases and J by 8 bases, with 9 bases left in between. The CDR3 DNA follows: TGTGCCAGCAGCCCCGGAAAGGAAAAACTGTTTTTT. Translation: CASSPGKEKLFF.

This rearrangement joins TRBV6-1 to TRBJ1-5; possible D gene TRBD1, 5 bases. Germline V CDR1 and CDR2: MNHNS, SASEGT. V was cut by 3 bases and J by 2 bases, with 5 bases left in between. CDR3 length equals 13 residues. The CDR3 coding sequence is TGTGCCAGCAGTGAGGGGGGCAATCAGCCCCAGCATTTT. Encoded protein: CASSEGGNQPQHF.

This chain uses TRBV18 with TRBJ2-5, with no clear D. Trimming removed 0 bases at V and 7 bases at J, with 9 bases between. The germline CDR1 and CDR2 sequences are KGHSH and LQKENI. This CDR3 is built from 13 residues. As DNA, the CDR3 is TGTGCCAGCTCACCACCTACAAGAGGGACCCAGTACTTC. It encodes CASSPPTRGTQYF.

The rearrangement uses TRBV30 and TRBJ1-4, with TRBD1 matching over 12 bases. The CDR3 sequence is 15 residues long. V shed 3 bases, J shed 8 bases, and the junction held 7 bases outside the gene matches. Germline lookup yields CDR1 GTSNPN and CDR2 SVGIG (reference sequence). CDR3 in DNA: TGTGCCTGGAGGGGACAGGGGGCCCCGGGGGAAAAACTGTTTTTT. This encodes CAWRGQGAPGEKLFF. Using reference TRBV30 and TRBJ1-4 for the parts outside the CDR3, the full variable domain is SQTIHQWPATLVQPVGSPLSLECTVEGTSNPNLYWYRQAAGRGLQLLFYSVGIGQISSEVPQNLSASRPQDRQFILSSKKLLLSDSGFYLCAWRGQGAPGEKLFFGSGTQLSVL.

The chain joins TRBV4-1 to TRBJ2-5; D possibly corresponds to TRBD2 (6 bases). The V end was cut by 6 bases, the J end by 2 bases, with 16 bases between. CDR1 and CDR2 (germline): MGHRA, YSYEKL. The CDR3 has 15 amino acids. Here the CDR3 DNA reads TGCGCCAGCAGTCAGGGTAGCGGACTACAAGAGACCCAGTACTTC. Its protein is CASSQGSGLQETQYF.

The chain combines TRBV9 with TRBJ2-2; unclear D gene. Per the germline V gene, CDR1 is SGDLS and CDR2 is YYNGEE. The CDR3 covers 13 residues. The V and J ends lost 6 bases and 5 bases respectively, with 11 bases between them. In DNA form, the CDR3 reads TGTGCCAGCACCCCCGGACGGACCGGGGAGCTGTTTTTT. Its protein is CASTPGRTGELFF.

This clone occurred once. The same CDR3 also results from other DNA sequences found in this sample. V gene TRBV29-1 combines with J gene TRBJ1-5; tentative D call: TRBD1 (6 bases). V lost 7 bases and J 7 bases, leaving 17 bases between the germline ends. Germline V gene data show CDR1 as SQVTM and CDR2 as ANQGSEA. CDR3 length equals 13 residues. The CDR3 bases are TGCAGCGCCGTGGGGGGCCGAGGGCAGCCCCAGCATTTT. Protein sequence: CSAVGGRGQPQHF.

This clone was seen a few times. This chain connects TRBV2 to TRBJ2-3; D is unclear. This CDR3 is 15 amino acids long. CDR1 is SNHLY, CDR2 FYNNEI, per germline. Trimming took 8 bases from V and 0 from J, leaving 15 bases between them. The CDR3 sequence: CASENFGASTDTQYF. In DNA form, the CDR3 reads TGTGCCAGCGAGAACTTCGGAGCTAGCACAGATACGCAGTATTTT.

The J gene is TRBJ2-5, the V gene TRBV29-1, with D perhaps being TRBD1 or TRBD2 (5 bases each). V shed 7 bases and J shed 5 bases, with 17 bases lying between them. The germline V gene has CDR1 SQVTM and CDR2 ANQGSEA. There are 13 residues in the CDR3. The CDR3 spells CSALGDGPETQYF. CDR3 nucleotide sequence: TGCAGCGCCCTGGGGGACGGGCCGGAGACCCAGTACTTC.

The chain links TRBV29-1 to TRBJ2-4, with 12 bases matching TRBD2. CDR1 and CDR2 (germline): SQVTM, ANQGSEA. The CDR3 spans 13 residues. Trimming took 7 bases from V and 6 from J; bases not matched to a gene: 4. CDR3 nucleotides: TGCAGCGGACAGACTAGCGGGAGAAACATTCAGTACTTC. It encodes CSGQTSGRNIQYF.

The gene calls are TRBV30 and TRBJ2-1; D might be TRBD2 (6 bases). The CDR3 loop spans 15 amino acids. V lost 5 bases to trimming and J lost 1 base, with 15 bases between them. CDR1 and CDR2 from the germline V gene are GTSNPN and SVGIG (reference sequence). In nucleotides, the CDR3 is TGTGCCTGGGGGTTAGGACTACCTTCCTACAATGAGCAGTTCTTC. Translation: CAWGLGLPSYNEQFF.

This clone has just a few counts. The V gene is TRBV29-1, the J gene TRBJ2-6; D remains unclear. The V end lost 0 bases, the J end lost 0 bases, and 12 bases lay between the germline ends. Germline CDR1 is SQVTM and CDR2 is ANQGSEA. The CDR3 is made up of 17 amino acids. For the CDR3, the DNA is TGCAGCGTTGAAGATCAAGTCGGATCCTCTGGGGCCAACGTCCTGACTTTC. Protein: CSVEDQVGSSGANVLTF.